This T cell receptor beta chain was sequenced during a study of blood T cell repertoires in COVID-19. The CDR3 contains 13 residues. The V gene's germline CDR1 is GTSNPN and CDR2 SVGIG (reference sequence). Trimming removed 2 bases from V and 8 bases from J, with 12 bases in between. The repertoire was sequenced with immunoSEQ multiplex PCR; TCRdb's copy has only in-frame clones and lacks some. There are approximately 300,000 clones in the sample; 80% to 95% occur only once, and roughly 6.8% lies in the top ten. The receptor was isolated from a woman under 40 with COVID-19, enrolled during active disease. The J gene is TRBJ2-2, the V gene TRBV30; no firm D call. The specimen sequenced was peripheral blood. This CDR3 is CAWSTTWPGELFF. CDR3 bases: TGTGCCTGGAGTACAACGTGGCCGGGGGAGCTGTTTTTT.